A few counts support the clone carrying this T cell receptor (beta chain). What it binds is unknown. TCR beta CDR3 region amplification was performed from RNA transcripts. Researchers ran a first-round RT-PCR on the TCR CDR3 using the HTBI primer set. From the multiplex PCR reads, TCRdb called clonotypes with MiXCR, one entry per CDR3 protein. The sample records over 450,000 distinct CDR3 sequences, over 13% being singletons. The data stem from a study of T cells in Graves' hyperthyroidism and ophthalmopathy. Study-level results: Clonotypes that were expanded in thyroid above 0.001 mostly appeared in blood too.

CDR1 is SQVTM, CDR2 ANQGSEA, per germline. This CDR3 has 15 amino acids. V shed 7 bases and J 7 bases; nucleotides not matched to a gene: 12. Exclusion of patients followed from uncontrolled infection, other autoimmune disease, pregnancy or lactation. The rearrangement uses TRBV29-1 and TRBJ2-2; 10 bases match TRBD2. Sequenced material: blood. This TCR was recovered from a young woman with Graves' hyperthyroidism. The CDR3 spells CSADGAGGPLGELFF. The DNA for the CDR3 is TGCAGCGCAGATGGAGCGGGAGGGCCTCTCGGGGAGCTGTTTTTT.